A selection of T cell receptor beta chains follows, all from one sample in a study of STAT5B mutations in CD4+ large granular lymphocyte leukemia. This table comes from immunoSEQ multiplex PCR, and its TCRdb copy is limited to in-frame clones, with some not included. The data show under 50,000 clones, approximately 83% seen once. The sample comprised CD4+ T cells from blood buffy coats. These receptors all come from a human donor in good health. Both conserved end residues are part of each CDR3. D genes are given only for firm matches. The size entry is marked missing in some rows and otherwise reads once, few, many or a size class.

D gene	V gene	clone size	J gene	CDR3 DNA	CDR3 protein
-	TRBV27	-	TRBJ2-7	TGTGCCAGCAGTTTATCGGTCTACGAGCAGTACTTC	CASSLSVYEQYF
-	TRBV28	-	TRBJ1-5	TGTGCCAGCAGTTTATTTTACAGGGGCAATCAGCCCCAGCATTTT	CASSLFYRGNQPQHF
-	TRBV30	-	TRBJ1-1	TGTGCCTGGAGTGTACCAGGATCCGGCGGTCGAAACACTGAAGCTTTCTTT	CAWSVPGSGGRNTEAFF
TRBD1	TRBV11-2	-	TRBJ2-7	TGTGCCAGCAGCTTAGAACCGGGACAGGGGGCCTACGAGCAGTACTTC	CASSLEPGQGAYEQYF
-	TRBV5-1	-	TRBJ1-1	TGCGCCAGCAGCTTTAGGGAACAGGGTGAAACTGAAGCTTTCTTT	CASSFREQGETEAFF
-	TRBV12-2	-	TRBJ1-2	TGTGCAAGTCGCCCAGAGGGCGGGTGGACAGCCGAGACTAACTATGGCTACACCTTC	CASRPEGGWTAETNYGYTF
TRBD1	TRBV5-1	-	TRBJ2-7	TGCGCCAGCAGCTTTAAACAGGGGGCCTACGAGCAGTACTTC	CASSFKQGAYEQYF
-	TRBV5-1	-	TRBJ2-4	TGCGCCAGCAGCTTGGCGGTAGCGGCCAAAAACATTCAGTACTTC	CASSLAVAAKNIQYF
-	TRBV7-3	-	TRBJ1-1	TGTGCCAGCAGCTTACACATGAACACTGAAGCTTTCTTT	CASSLHMNTEAFF
-	TRBV2	-	TRBJ1-1	TGTGCCAGCAGCGCAGACACTGAAGCTTTCTTT	CASSADTEAFF
-	TRBV29-1	-	TRBJ1-3	TGCAGCGTTGAGTGGGGAAACACCATATATTTT	CSVEWGNTIYF
-	TRBV5-1	-	TRBJ2-7	TGCGCCAGCAGCTTACCGACACCGAGCTCCTACGAGCAGTACTTC	CASSLPTPSSYEQYF
TRBD1	TRBV9	-	TRBJ2-2	TGTGCCAGCAGCGTAGCTACGACAGGGTACACCGGGGAGCTGTTTTTT	CASSVATTGYTGELFF
-	TRBV21-1	-	TRBJ2-6	TGTGCCAGCAGCACTATAGCGGGGGGGGATTTGAACGCCAACGTCCTGACTTTC	CASSTIAGGDLNANVLTF
-	TRBV27	-	TRBJ2-7	TGTGCCAGCAGGTCACCTCGGACGTGCCCCCAGGACGAGCAGTACTTC	CASRSPRTCPQDEQYF
TRBD1	TRBV28	-	TRBJ1-2	TGTGCCAGCCACAGGGGTCGAGGCTACACCTTC	CASHRGRGYTF
TRBD1	TRBV5-1	-	TRBJ1-6	TGCGCCAGCAGCTTTAGCCCTACCGGGACAGGGAGCTCACCCCTCCACTTT	CASSFSPTGTGSSPLHF
-	TRBV5-1	-	TRBJ2-7	TGCGCCAGCAGCCCGGACCACGAGCAGTACTTC	CASSPDHEQYF
-	TRBV11-2	-	TRBJ2-5	TGTGCCAGCAGCGAGCTTACCACAGGTCAAGGCAGGACCCAAGAGACCCAGTACTTC	CASSELTTGQGRTQETQYF
-	TRBV28	-	TRBJ2-7	TGTGCCAGCAGTTCGATTGGGGCCCGCAGCTCCTACGAGCAGTACTTC	CASSSIGARSSYEQYF
-	TRBV5-4	-	TRBJ2-1	TGTGCCAGCAGCTTGTGGCAGAACAATGAGCAGTTCTTC	CASSLWQNNEQFF
-	TRBV11-2	-	TRBJ1-2	TGTGCCAGCAGCTTTAGGACCGACTACTATGGCTACACCTTC	CASSFRTDYYGYTF
TRBD2	TRBV7-9	-	TRBJ2-5	TGTGCCAGCAGCCCCCGGGAGGGCGGCCAAGAGACCCAGTACTTC	CASSPREGGQETQYF
TRBD2	TRBV28	few	TRBJ2-5	TGTGCCAGCAGCCCTAGCGGGATCCGAGAGACCCAGTACTTC	CASSPSGIRETQYF
TRBD2	TRBV5-1	-	TRBJ2-3	TGCGCCAGCGGCGAGACTAGCGGGAGGCCAGATACGCAGTATTTT	CASGETSGRPDTQYF
-	TRBV6-5	-	TRBJ1-2	TGTGCCAGCAGTCCGGACGGAGAAGGCCGGGGCTACACCTTC	CASSPDGEGRGYTF
-	TRBV5-6	-	TRBJ2-5	TGTGCCAGCAGCTTGGGCAAGAGGGAGACCCAGTACTTC	CASSLGKRETQYF
-	TRBV9	-	TRBJ2-3	TGTGCCAGCAGCGTAGTGCTGGGGGGCACAGATACGCAGTATTTT	CASSVVLGGTDTQYF
-	TRBV2	-	TRBJ2-2	TGTGCCAGCAGTCCCTTCGGCCCTTCTGGCGGGGAGCTGTTTTTT	CASSPFGPSGGELFF
-	TRBV2	-	TRBJ2-1	TGTGCCAGCTCGTTCGGGCGGGGTGAGCAGTTCTTC	CASSFGRGEQFF
TRBD1	TRBV30	-	TRBJ1-6	TGTGCCTCTGACAGGGGGGAATCACCCCTCCACTTT	CASDRGESPLHF
TRBD2	TRBV9	-	TRBJ2-1	TGTGCCAGCAGCTCCCGACTAGCGGGAAGGGATGAGCAGTTCTTC	CASSSRLAGRDEQFF
-	TRBV9	-	TRBJ2-1	TGTGCCAGCAGCGTGGGGGTCTCCTACAATGAGCAGTTCTTC	CASSVGVSYNEQFF
-	TRBV11-3	-	TRBJ2-1	TGTGCCAGCAGCTTTGGGGGGATCTACAATGAGCAGTTCTTC	CASSFGGIYNEQFF
-	TRBV27	-	TRBJ1-5	TGTGCCAGCAGTTTAAGGGGGTCAGCGATCTATAGCAATCAGCCCCAGCATTTT	CASSLRGSAIYSNQPQHF
TRBD1	TRBV11-2	-	TRBJ1-1	TGTGCCAGCAGCTTTCAGGGGGGGGACACTGAAGCTTTCTTT	CASSFQGGDTEAFF
-	TRBV6-5	-	TRBJ1-2	TGTGCCAGCAGTTACTCCGCCAGATCCAACTATGGCTACACCTTC	CASSYSARSNYGYTF
-	TRBV6-1	once	TRBJ1-1	TGTGCCAGCAGGGACGTAATGGGCCGAAACACTGAAGCTTTCTTT	CASRDVMGRNTEAFF
-	TRBV19	-	TRBJ2-7	TGTGCCAGTAGTTACTCGCAGGGATCCCCCTACGAGCAGTACTTC	CASSYSQGSPYEQYF
-	TRBV5-1	once	TRBJ1-2	TGCGCCAGCAGCTTGGGGCAGGGAAACTATGGCTACACCTTC	CASSLGQGNYGYTF
-	TRBV11-2	-	TRBJ1-2	TGTGCCAGCAGCGCCGGGACGGTGCTCTATGGCTACACCTTC	CASSAGTVLYGYTF
-	TRBV6-6	-	TRBJ1-2	TGTGCCAGCACCGACAGGAACTATGGCTACACCTTC	CASTDRNYGYTF
-	TRBV4-2	-	TRBJ1-1	TGTGCCAGCAGCCAAGCGCAGGGAGGCACTGAAGCTTTCTTT	CASSQAQGGTEAFF
-	TRBV19	-	TRBJ2-1	TGTGCCAGCAACGGGGCTCGCCGCGGGGAGCAGTTCTTC	CASNGARRGEQFF
-	TRBV5-1	-	TRBJ2-3	TGCGCCAGCAGCAAAATAGCAGGGGGGTTAAGCACAGATACGCAGTATTTT	CASSKIAGGLSTDTQYF
-	TRBV6-5	-	TRBJ1-2	TGTGCCAGCAGTTCCAGGGTTGCTGGCTACACCTTC	CASSSRVAGYTF
-	TRBV11-3	-	TRBJ2-1	TGTGCCAGCAGCTTAGATAAGGGTGAGCAGTTCTTC	CASSLDKGEQFF
TRBD1	TRBV29-1	-	TRBJ2-5	TGCAGCACTCCGGGACAGGGGCGTCAAGAGACCCAGTACTTC	CSTPGQGRQETQYF
TRBD2	TRBV7-6	-	TRBJ2-3	TGTGCCAGCAGCTTAGTAGAGAGGCTGGGGCTAGCGGGGAACCCAGATACGCAGTATTTT	CASSLVERLGLAGNPDTQYF
-	TRBV2	once	TRBJ1-5	TGTGCCAGCAGTGACGGGGGGGCTCGGCAGCCCCAGCATTTT	CASSDGGARQPQHF
TRBD1	TRBV5-8	once	TRBJ1-4	TGTGCCAGCAGCTCCCCAGGGGGCGGTGAAAAACTGTTTTTT	CASSSPGGGEKLFF
TRBD2	TRBV5-4	-	TRBJ2-7	TGTGCCAGCAGATCCGGGCAGGGAGGGAACGAGCAGTACTTC	CASRSGQGGNEQYF